A selection of T cell receptor beta chains follows, all from one sample in a study of spatial heterogeneity in lung cancer. TCRdb used MiXCR to reprocess the 5' RACE reads, holding one entry per CDR3 protein. The sample consists of tens of thousands of distinct CDR3 sequences, approximately 13% of them appearing once. Sample: PBMCs, taken at surgery. These receptors all come from a male donor with early-stage non-small cell lung cancer. Each CDR3 is given with its conserved first and last residue. The D gene is left open where the match is weak. The size field is filled for only some rows; it gives once, few, many or a size class.

v_gene	j_gene	abundance	d_gene	CDR3aa	CDR3nt
TRBV7-8	TRBJ2-7	many	.	CASSLGPTVYEQYF	TGTGCCAGCAGCTTAGGACCGACCGTTTACGAGCAGTACTTC
TRBV15	TRBJ1-2	.	.	CATSRGESLLDGYTF	TGTGCCACCAGCCGGGGGGAAAGTCTTTTGGATGGCTACACCTTC
TRBV4-1	TRBJ1-5	.	.	CASRQSSGQSQHF	TGCGCCAGCAGACAGTCTAGCGGTCAGTCCCAGCATTTT
TRBV4-1	TRBJ1-1	.	.	CASSQAALGNTEAFF	TGCGCCAGCAGCCAAGCAGCGTTAGGGAACACTGAAGCTTTCTTT
TRBV19	TRBJ2-3	.	.	CASRDSPSTDTQYF	TGTGCCAGTCGAGACAGTCCCAGCACAGATACGCAGTATTTT
TRBV27	TRBJ1-6	.	TRBD1	CASSLGGRGQSSPLHF	TGTGCCAGCAGTTTGGGGGGCAGGGGGCAAAGTTCACCCCTCCACTTT
TRBV5-5	TRBJ2-1	.	.	CASSARDVYNEQFF	TGTGCCAGCAGCGCGCGGGACGTGTACAATGAGCAGTTCTTC
TRBV5-1	TRBJ2-6	many	.	CASSPVDTVLNVLTF	TGCGCCAGCAGCCCGGTAGACACCGTTCTCAACGTCCTGACTTTC
TRBV7-9	TRBJ2-3	many	TRBD1	CASSHGTGDFVTDTQYF	TGTGCCAGCAGCCACGGGACAGGTGATTTCGTGACAGATACGCAGTATTTT
TRBV6-2/TRBV6-3	TRBJ2-5	many	.	CASSYRRAETQYF	TGTGCCAGCAGTTACCGGCGGGCGGAGACCCAGTACTTC